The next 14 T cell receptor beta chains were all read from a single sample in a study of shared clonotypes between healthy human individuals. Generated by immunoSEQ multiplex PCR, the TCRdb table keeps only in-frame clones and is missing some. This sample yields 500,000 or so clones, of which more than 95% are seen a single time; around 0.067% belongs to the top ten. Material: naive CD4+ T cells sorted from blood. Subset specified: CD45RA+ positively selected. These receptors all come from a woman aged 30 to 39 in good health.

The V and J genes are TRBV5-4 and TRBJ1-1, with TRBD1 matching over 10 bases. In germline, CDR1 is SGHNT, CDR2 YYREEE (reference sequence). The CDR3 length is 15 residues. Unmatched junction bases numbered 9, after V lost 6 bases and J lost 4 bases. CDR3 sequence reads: CASNPGTGVGTEAFF. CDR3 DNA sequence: TGTGCCAGCAATCCCGGGACAGGGGTTGGCACTGAAGCTTTCTTT.

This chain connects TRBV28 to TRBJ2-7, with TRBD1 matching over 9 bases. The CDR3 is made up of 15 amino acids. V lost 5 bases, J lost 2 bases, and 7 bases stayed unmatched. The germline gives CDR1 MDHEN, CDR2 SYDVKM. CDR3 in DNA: TGTGCCAGCAGTGAACCGGGACAGGGTACCTACGAGCAGTACTTC. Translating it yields CASSEPGQGTYEQYF.

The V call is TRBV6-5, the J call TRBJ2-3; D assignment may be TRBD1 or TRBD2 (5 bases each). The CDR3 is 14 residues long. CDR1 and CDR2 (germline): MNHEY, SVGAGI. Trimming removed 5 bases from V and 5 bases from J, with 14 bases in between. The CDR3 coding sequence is TGTGCCAGCAGTACGGGGACGAGAGGAGATACGCAGTATTTT. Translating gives CASSTGTRGDTQYF.

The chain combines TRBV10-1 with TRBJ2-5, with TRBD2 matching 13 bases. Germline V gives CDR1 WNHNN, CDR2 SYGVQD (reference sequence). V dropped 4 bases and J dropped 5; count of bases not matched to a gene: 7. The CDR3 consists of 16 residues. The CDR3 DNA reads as TGCGCCAGCAGTGGGACACTAGCGGGAGGGCCGGAGACCCAGTACTTC. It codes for CASSGTLAGGPETQYF.

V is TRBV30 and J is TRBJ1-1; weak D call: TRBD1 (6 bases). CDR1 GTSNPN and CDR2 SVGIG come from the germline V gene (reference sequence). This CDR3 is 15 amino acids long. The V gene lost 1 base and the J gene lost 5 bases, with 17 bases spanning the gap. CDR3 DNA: TGTGCCTGGAGTGCCCTGGTAGGGGGATGGACTGAAGCTTTCTTT. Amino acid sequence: CAWSALVGGWTEAFF.

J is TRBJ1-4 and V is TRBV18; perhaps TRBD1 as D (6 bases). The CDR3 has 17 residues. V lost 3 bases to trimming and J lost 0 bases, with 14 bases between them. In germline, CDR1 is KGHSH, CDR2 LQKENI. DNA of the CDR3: TGTGCCAGCTCACCCCAGGGGTTGCATGCAACTAATGAAAAACTGTTTTTT. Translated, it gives CASSPQGLHATNEKLFF. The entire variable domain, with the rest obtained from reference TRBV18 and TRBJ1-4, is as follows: NAGVMQNPRHLVRRRGQEARLRCSPMKGHSHVYWYRQLPEEGLKFMVYLQKENIIDESGMPKERFSAEFPKEGPSILRIQQVVRGDSAAYFCASSPQGLHATNEKLFFGSGTQLSVL.

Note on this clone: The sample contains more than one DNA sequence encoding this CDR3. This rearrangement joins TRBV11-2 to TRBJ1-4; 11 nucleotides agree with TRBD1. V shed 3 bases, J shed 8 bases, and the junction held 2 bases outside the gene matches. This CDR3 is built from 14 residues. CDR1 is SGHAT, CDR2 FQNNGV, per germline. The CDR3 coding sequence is TGTGCCAGCAGCTTGGGACAGGGGGGCGAAAAACTGTTTTTT. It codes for CASSLGQGGEKLFF.

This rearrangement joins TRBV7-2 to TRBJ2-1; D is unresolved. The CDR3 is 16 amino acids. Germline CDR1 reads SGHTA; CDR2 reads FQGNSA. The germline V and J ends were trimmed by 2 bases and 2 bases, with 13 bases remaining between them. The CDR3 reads CASSLTVGWTYNEQFF. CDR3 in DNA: TGTGCCAGCAGCTTAACAGTAGGGTGGACCTACAATGAGCAGTTCTTC. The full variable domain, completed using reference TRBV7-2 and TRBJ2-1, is GAGVSQSPSNKVTEKGKDVELRCDPISGHTALYWYRQSLGQGLEFLIYFQGNSAPDKSGLPSDRFSAERTGGSVSTLTIQRTQQEDSAVYLCASSLTVGWTYNEQFFGPGTRLTVL.

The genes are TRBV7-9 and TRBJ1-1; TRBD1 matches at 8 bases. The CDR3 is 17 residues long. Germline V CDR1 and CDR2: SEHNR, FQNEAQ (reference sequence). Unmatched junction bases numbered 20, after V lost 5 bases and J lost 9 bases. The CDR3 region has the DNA TGTGCCAGCAGCCAATTGGCGGACAGGGCTCGCCAAATACAAGCTTTCTTT. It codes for CASSQLADRARQIQAFF. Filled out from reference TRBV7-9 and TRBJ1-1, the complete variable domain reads DTGVSQNPRHKITKRGQNVTFRCDPISEHNRLYWYRQTLGQGPEFLTYFQNEAQLEKSRLLSDRFSAERPKGSFSTLEIQRTEQGDSAMYLCASSQLADRARQIQAFFGQGTRLTVV.

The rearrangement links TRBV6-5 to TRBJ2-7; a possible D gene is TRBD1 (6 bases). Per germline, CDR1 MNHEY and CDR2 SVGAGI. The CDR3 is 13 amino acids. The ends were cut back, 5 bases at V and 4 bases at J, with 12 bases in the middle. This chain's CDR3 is CASSHGQTYEQYF. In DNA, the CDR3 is TGTGCCAGCAGTCACGGACAGACGTACGAGCAGTACTTC.

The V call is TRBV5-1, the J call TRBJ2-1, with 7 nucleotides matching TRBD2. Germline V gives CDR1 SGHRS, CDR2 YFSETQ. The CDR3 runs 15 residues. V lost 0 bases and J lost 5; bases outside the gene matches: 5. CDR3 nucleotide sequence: TGCGCCAGCAGCTTGGTGTCTAGCGGTAACAATGAGCAGTTCTTC. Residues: CASSLVSSGNNEQFF.

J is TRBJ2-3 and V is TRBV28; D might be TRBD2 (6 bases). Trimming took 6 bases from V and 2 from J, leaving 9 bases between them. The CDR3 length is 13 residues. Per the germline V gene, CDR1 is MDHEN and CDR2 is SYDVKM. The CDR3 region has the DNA TGTGCCAGCAGGGGACTTCACACAGATACGCAGTATTTT. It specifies CASRGLHTDTQYF.

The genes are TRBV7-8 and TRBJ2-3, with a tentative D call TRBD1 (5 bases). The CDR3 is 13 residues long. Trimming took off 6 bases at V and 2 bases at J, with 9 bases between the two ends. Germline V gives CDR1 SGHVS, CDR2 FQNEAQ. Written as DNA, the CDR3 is TGTGCCAGCAGAAGACAGCTCACAGATACGCAGTATTTT. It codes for CASRRQLTDTQYF. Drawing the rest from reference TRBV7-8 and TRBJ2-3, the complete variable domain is GAGVSQSPRYKVAKRGQDVALRCDPISGHVSLFWYQQALGQGPEFLTYFQNEAQLDKSGLPSDRFFAERPEGSVSTLKIQRTQQEDSAVYLCASRRQLTDTQYFGPGTRLTVL.

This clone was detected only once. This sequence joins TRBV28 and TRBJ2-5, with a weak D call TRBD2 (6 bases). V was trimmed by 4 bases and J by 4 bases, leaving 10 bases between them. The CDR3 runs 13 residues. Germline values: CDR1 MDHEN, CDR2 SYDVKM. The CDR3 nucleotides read TGTGCCAGCAGTTGGGGGGATGGAGAGACCCAGTACTTC. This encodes CASSWGDGETQYF.